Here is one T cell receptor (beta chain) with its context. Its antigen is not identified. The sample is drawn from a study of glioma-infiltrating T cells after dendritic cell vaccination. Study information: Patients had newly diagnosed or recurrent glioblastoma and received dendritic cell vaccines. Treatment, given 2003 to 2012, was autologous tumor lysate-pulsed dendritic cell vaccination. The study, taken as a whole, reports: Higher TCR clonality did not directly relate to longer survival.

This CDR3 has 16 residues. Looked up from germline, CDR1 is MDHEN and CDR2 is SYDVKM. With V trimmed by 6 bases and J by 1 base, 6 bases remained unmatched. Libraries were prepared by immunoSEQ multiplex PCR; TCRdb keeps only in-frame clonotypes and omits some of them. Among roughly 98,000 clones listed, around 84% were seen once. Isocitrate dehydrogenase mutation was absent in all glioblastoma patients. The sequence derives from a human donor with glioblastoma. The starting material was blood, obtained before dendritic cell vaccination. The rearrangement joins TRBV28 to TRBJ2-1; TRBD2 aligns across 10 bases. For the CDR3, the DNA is TGTGCCAGCAGCCCTCTAGCGGGAGAGTCCTACAATGAGCAGTTCTTC. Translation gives CASSPLAGESYNEQFF.